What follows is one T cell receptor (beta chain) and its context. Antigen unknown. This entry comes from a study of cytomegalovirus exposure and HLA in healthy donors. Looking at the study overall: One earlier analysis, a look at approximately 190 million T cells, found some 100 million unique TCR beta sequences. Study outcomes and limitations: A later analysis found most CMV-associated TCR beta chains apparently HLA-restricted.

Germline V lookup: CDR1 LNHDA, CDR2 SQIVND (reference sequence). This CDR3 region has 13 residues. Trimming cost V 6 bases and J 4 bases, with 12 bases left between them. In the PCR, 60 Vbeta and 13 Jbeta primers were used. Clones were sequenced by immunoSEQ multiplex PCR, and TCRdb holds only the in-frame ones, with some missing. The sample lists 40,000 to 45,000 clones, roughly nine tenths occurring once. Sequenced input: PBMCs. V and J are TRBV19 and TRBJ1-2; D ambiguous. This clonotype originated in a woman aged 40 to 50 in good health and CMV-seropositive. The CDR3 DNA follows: TGTGCCAGTAGAACCACAGAGATCTATGGCTACACCTTC. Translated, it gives CASRTTEIYGYTF.